The 26 T cell receptor beta chains below all came from one sample that was sequenced in a study of cytomegalovirus exposure and HLA in healthy donors. The PCR had 60 Vbeta and 13 Jbeta primers. Assay: immunoSEQ multiplex PCR; the TCRdb copy retains only in-frame clones and omits some. The profile covers around 80,000 clones, with over 65% appearing a single time and about 8.6% taken by the ten largest. The sample was PBMCs. Source of these receptors: a man in his forties in good health and CMV-seropositive.

This clone was seen only a few times. The genes are TRBV5-6 and TRBJ2-1; 10 bases line up with TRBD2. This CDR3 has 15 residues. Germline lookup yields CDR1 SGHDT and CDR2 YYEEEE. V lost 1 base, J lost 7 bases, and 5 bases stayed unmatched. As DNA, the CDR3 is TGTGCCAGCAGCTTGATCCCGACTAGCGGGAATGAGCAGTTCTTC. Amino acids: CASSLIPTSGNEQFF.

The rearrangement links TRBV7-9 to TRBJ1-5, with TRBD1 as a possible D gene (6 bases). Per germline, CDR1 SEHNR and CDR2 FQNEAQ (reference sequence). V lost 5 bases, J lost 0 bases, and 11 bases lay in between. The CDR3 covers 15 residues. The DNA of the CDR3 is TGTGCCAGCAGCCCTGAGGGGGTTAGCAATCAGCCCCAGCATTTT. This sequence encodes CASSPEGVSNQPQHF.

This clone was counted once. The chain joins TRBV13 to TRBJ1-3, with D possibly matching TRBD1 (6 bases). CDR1 and CDR2 from the germline V gene are PRHDT and FYEKMQ (reference sequence). V gave up 4 bases and J gave up 2 bases, with 15 bases separating them. CDR3 length equals 16 residues. The CDR3 sequence: CASSSLLTGTGNTIYF. The CDR3 DNA sequence: TGTGCCAGCAGCTCCCTCTTAACAGGGACTGGAAACACCATATATTTT.

This clone was counted a few times. The chain carries TRBV7-8 and TRBJ2-7, with TRBD2 matching 12 bases. The germline V gene has CDR1 SGHVS and CDR2 FQNEAQ. V shed 6 bases, J shed 0 bases, and the junction held 12 bases outside the gene matches. The CDR3 length is 18 residues. This CDR3 is CASSPTSGGTGSSYEQYF. In DNA form, the CDR3 reads TGTGCCAGCAGTCCTACTAGCGGGGGGACCGGGAGCTCCTACGAGCAGTACTTC.

V usage is TRBV28 and J usage is TRBJ1-3; D is unresolved. The V end lost 7 bases, the J end lost 2 bases, and 21 bases lay between the germline ends. The CDR3 sequence is 17 residues long. Germline CDR1 and CDR2: MDHEN and SYDVKM. The DNA of the CDR3 is TGTGCCAGCAAAATGGCGGCCTCCGGCGGAACTGGAAACACCATATATTTT. Protein sequence: CASKMAASGGTGNTIYF.

This clone was seen more than once but under ten times. The chain has TRBV11-3 and TRBJ2-3, with 8 bases aligning to TRBD2. Trimming cost V 5 bases and J 6 bases; bases outside gene matches: 10. Germline lookup yields CDR1 SGHNT and CDR2 YENEEA. The CDR3 extends over 15 amino acids. CDR3 nucleotide sequence: TGTGCCAGCAGCGCCCGGGGGGGCCTATCTGATACGCAGTATTTT. Its protein is CASSARGGLSDTQYF.

The gene calls are TRBV10-3 and TRBJ1-4; the match to TRBD1 covers 10 bases. Germline V gene sequence: CDR1 ENHRY, CDR2 SYGVKD. The CDR3 is 16 residues long. V shed 2 bases and J 6 bases; nucleotides not matched to a gene: 6. Here the CDR3 DNA reads TGTGCCATCAGTGAGAGGTCCGGGACAGGGGATGAAAAACTGTTTTTT. It yields the protein CAISERSGTGDEKLFF.

The chain is built from TRBV5-6 and TRBJ1-2; the D gene is possibly TRBD1 (6 bases). Germline lookup yields CDR1 SGHDT and CDR2 YYEEEE. V was trimmed by 4 bases and J by 6 bases, leaving 13 bases between them. This CDR3 comprises 13 residues. In DNA, the CDR3 is TGTGCCAGCAGCCCCCGGGACATCCATGGCTACACCTTC. Its protein product is CASSPRDIHGYTF.

This clone occurred many times. V gene TRBV5-8 combines with J gene TRBJ1-6, with D perhaps TRBD1 (5 bases). CDR3 size: 14 residues. Germline V gene sequence: CDR1 SGHTS, CDR2 YDEGEE. Trimming cost V 0 bases and J 7 bases, with 8 bases left between them. CDR3 loop: CASSLGGVNSPLHF. The CDR3 bases are TGTGCCAGCAGCTTGGGGGGGGTCAATTCACCCCTCCACTTT.

This clone was recorded a few times. The CDR3 DNA sequence: TGTGCCAGCAGCAAAGCGTTCCAGGGCAATGAGCAGTTCTTC. It is translated as CASSKAFQGNEQFF. The chain links TRBV21-1 to TRBJ2-1; no check of the table's D call, TRBD1, against the DNA was made. TRBV21-1 counts as a pseudogene. The CDR3 length is 14 residues.

V is TRBV7-2 and J is TRBJ1-1; perhaps TRBD1 as D (5 bases). Looked up from germline, CDR1 is SGHTA and CDR2 is FQGNSA. The CDR3 runs to 13 residues. The germline V and J ends were trimmed by 5 bases and 1 base, with 8 bases remaining between them. CDR3 protein: CASSRTGNTEAFF. The CDR3 coding sequence is TGTGCCAGCAGCAGAACAGGGAACACTGAAGCTTTCTTT. Looking up the rest from reference TRBV7-2 and TRBJ1-1 gives the full variable domain: GAGVSQSPSNKVTEKGKDVELRCDPISGHTALYWYRQSLGQGLEFLIYFQGNSAPDKSGLPSDRFSAERTGGSVSTLTIQRTQQEDSAVYLCASSRTGNTEAFFGQGTRLTVV.

The CDR3 coding sequence is TGCAGCGCTCCAAATCCTCTCGCGGAGGGAAACGCAGATACGCAGTATTTT. This translates into CSAPNPLAEGNADTQYF. V gene TRBV29-1 combines with J gene TRBJ2-3, with D perhaps TRBD2 (6 bases). CDR3 size: 17 residues. Deletions cut 7 bases from V and 4 bases from J, with 27 bases between. Germline loops: CDR1 SQVTM, CDR2 ANQGSEA.

The V call is TRBV14, the J call TRBJ1-3, with no clear D. CDR3 length: 13 amino acids. With 1 base removed from V and 4 bases from J, the gap between germline ends came to 5 bases. CDR1 is SGHDN and CDR2 is FVKESK in the germline V gene. CDR3 DNA sequence: TGTGCCAGCAGCCAAGGCAGAGGAAACACCATATATTTT. It codes for CASSQGRGNTIYF.

J is TRBJ2-5 and V is TRBV7-9, with TRBD2 identical over 10 bases. Germline V lookup: CDR1 SEHNR, CDR2 FQNEAQ (reference sequence). The CDR3 length is 14 residues. With V trimmed by 7 bases and J by 1 base, 3 bases remained unmatched. The CDR3 loop is CASKLAGTQETQYF. Here the CDR3 DNA reads TGTGCCAGCAAACTAGCGGGGACCCAAGAGACCCAGTACTTC.

The chain couples TRBV10-1 to TRBJ2-7, with TRBD1 matching 7 bases. The germline CDR1 and CDR2 sequences are WNHNN and SYGVQD (reference sequence). V lost 0 bases, J lost 3 bases, and 5 bases stayed unmatched. This CDR3 comprises 15 residues. CDR3 loop: CASSESLAGGYEQYF. Written as DNA, the CDR3 is TGCGCCAGCAGTGAGTCTTTGGCAGGGGGCTACGAGCAGTACTTC.

The CDR3 DNA sequence: TGTGCCAGTAACCCGGGGGGTAGCACAGATACGCAGTATTTT. Amino acid sequence: CASNPGGSTDTQYF. V usage is TRBV19 and J usage is TRBJ2-3; 7 bases are shared with TRBD2. Germline CDR1 reads LNHDA; CDR2 reads SQIVND (reference sequence). The ends lost 7 bases at V and 0 bases at J; junction bases unmatched: 4. This CDR3 contains 14 residues.

This clone has more than one count but fewer than ten. Since the CDR3 does not end with the conserved phenylalanine or tryptophan, this likely comes from a read error. No DNA is shown, since the ends of the CDR3 on it are uncertain; the CDR3 is the one TCRdb lists. J is TRBJ2-4 and V is TRBV27; TRBD1 is the table's D call and was not checked against the DNA. The CDR3 sequence runs 10 residues, both termini included. Germline CDR1 reads MNHEY; CDR2 reads SMNVEV (reference sequence). CDR3 residues: CASSFVAMSG.

This chain joins TRBV6-5 and TRBJ2-7, with a possible D match to TRBD2 (5 bases). CDR3 length: 14 amino acids. V was cut by 5 bases and J by 0 bases, with 11 bases left in between. Germline V gene sequence: CDR1 MNHEY, CDR2 SVGAGI. The CDR3 nucleotides read TGTGCCAGCAGTGCCGATGGGAGCTCCTACGAGCAGTACTTC. Translation gives CASSADGSSYEQYF.

The V gene is TRBV13, the J gene TRBJ2-6; D perhaps matches TRBD1 (5 bases). Germline loops: CDR1 PRHDT, CDR2 FYEKMQ (reference sequence). The CDR3 consists of 20 residues. V was pared by 3 bases and J by 0 bases, with 21 bases between. CDR3 sequence (DNA): TGTGCCAGCAGCTTCCAAAGGTTTACAGGTCTGAACTCTGGGGCCAACGTCCTGACTTTC. Protein sequence: CASSFQRFTGLNSGANVLTF.

The chain is built from TRBV10-3 and TRBJ2-3; possible D gene TRBD2, 6 bases. This CDR3 spans 15 amino acids. V dropped 5 bases and J dropped 2 bases, with 14 bases sitting between them. The germline CDR1 and CDR2 sequences are ENHRY and SYGVKD. The CDR3 DNA is TGTGCCATCAGTCAATTCGGGGACTCCACAGATACGCAGTATTTT. This codes for CAISQFGDSTDTQYF.

This clone appeared a single time. The V gene is TRBV25-1, the J gene TRBJ2-7, with 11 bases identical to TRBD1. The germline gives CDR1 MGHDK, CDR2 SYGVNS. The J segment lost 5 bases and the V segment lost 5 bases, leaving 11 bases of the junction unmatched. This CDR3 has 16 residues. For the CDR3, the DNA is TGTGCCAGCAGTCAAGGGCCGGACAGGGGGCTAAACGAGCAGTACTTC. It translates to CASSQGPDRGLNEQYF.

This chain connects TRBV10-3 to TRBJ2-5, with 12 positions matching TRBD2. The CDR3 spans 15 residues. Germline trimming cut 4 bases from V and 5 bases from J; bases unmatched to any gene: 5. The germline CDR1 and CDR2 sequences are ENHRY and SYGVKD. CDR3 DNA sequence: TGTGCCATCAGTGGGGGACTAGCGGGTGAGGAGACCCAGTACTTC. Its protein product is CAISGGLAGEETQYF.

The chain carries TRBV7-2 and TRBJ2-1; no reliable D call. This CDR3 has 12 amino acids. The germline gives CDR1 SGHTA, CDR2 FQGNSA. V lost 1 base, J lost 9 bases, and 7 bases lay in between. CDR3 DNA: TGTGCCAGCAGCTTAGGATACGGTGAGCAGTTCTTC. Its protein is CASSLGYGEQFF.

This chain links TRBV2 with TRBJ2-5; TRBD2 agrees at 8 bases. Germline loops: CDR1 SNHLY, CDR2 FYNNEI. Germline trimming cut 7 bases from V and 3 bases from J; bases unmatched to any gene: 4. The CDR3 has 13 amino acids. In nucleotides, the CDR3 is TGTGCCAGCACCGGGACTAGAGAAGAGACCCAGTACTTC. Its protein product is CASTGTREETQYF. Variable domain in full (rest from reference TRBV2 and TRBJ2-5): EPEVTQTPSHQVTQMGQEVILRCVPISNHLYFYWYRQILGQKVEFLVSFYNNEISEKSEIFDDQFSVERPDGSNFTLKIRSTKLEDSAMYFCASTGTREETQYFGPGTRLLVL.

The chain recombines TRBV30 with TRBJ1-4; 9 positions agree with TRBD1. The CDR3 covers 13 residues. In germline, CDR1 is GTSNPN, CDR2 SVGIG (reference sequence). V trimming: 0 bases; J trimming: 13 bases; junction bases outside the gene matches: 6. The CDR3 reads CAWSVQGAKRLFF. In nucleotides, the CDR3 is TGTGCCTGGAGTGTACAGGGGGCGAAACGACTGTTTTTT.

The chain has TRBV6-1 and TRBJ1-3, with TRBD1 as a possible D gene (6 bases). CDR1 MNHNS and CDR2 SASEGT come from the germline V gene. The CDR3 totals 14 residues. V lost 4 bases to trimming and J lost 2 bases, with 9 bases between them. CDR3 DNA: TGTGCCAGCAGTGCTACAGGGACTGGAAACACCATATATTTT. Protein: CASSATGTGNTIYF.